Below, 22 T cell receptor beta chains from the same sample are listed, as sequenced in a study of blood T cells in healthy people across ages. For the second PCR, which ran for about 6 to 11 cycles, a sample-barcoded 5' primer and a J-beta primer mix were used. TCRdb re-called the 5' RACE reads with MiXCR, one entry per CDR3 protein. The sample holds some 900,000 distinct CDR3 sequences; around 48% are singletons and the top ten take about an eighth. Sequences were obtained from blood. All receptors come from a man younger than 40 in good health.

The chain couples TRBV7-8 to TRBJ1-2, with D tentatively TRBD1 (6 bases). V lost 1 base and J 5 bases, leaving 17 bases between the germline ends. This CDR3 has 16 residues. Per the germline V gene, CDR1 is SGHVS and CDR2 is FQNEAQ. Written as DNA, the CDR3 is TGTGCCAGCAGCTTAGATCTTCAGGGGACACAATATGGCTACACCTTC. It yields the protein CASSLDLQGTQYGYTF.

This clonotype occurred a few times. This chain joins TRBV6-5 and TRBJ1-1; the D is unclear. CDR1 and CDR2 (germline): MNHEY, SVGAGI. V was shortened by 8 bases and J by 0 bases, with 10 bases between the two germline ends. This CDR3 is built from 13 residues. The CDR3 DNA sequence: TGTGCCAGCCATCCGGATCTGAACACTGAAGCTTTCTTT. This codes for CASHPDLNTEAFF.

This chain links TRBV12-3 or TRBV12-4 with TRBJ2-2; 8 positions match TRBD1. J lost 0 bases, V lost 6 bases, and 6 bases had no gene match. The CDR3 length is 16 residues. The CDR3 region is CASRRQGNANTGELFF. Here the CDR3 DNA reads TGTGCCAGCAGGAGACAGGGGAACGCGAACACCGGGGAGCTGTTTTTT.

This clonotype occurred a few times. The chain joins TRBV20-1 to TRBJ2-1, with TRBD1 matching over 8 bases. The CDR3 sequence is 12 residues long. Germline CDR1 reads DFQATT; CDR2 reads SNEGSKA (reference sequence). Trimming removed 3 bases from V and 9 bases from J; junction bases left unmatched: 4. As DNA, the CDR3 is TGCAGTGCTAGGACAGGGGCGGGTGAGCAGTTCTTC. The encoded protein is CSARTGAGEQFF.

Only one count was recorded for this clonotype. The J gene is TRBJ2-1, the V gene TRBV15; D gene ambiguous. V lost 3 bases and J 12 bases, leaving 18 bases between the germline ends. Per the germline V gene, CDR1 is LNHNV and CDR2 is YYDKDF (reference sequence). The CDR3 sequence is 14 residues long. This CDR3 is CATSRPFSGDVQFF. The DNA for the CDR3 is TGTGCCACCAGCAGGCCCTTTTCGGGCGATGTGCAGTTCTTC.

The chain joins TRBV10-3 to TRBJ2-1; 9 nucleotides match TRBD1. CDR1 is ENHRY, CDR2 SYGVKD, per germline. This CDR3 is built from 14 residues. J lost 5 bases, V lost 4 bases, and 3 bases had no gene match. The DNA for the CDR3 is TGTGCCATCAGTGGCCGGGACAGGGACAATGAGCAGTTCTTC. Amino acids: CAISGRDRDNEQFF.

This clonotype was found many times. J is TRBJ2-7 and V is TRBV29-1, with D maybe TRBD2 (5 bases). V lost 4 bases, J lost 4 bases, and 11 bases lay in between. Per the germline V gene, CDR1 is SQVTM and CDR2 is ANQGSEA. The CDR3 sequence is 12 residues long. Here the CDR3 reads CSVGVGEYEQYF. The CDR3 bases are TGCAGCGTTGGGGTGGGAGAGTACGAGCAGTACTTC.

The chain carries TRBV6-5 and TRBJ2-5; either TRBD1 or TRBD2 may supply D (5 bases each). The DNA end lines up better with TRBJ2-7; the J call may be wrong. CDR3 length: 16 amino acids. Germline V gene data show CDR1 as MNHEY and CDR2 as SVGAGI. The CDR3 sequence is CASSPGQERLVYEQYF. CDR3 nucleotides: TGTGCCAGCAGCCCGGGGCAGGAAAGGTTGGTCTACGAGCAGTACTTC.

The CDR3 protein is CSATSGAITDTQYF. CDR3 bases: TGCAGTGCTACCTCAGGGGCTATCACAGATACGCAGTATTTT. V usage is TRBV20-1 and J usage is TRBJ2-3, with D possibly matching TRBD1 (6 bases). The V gene lost 4 bases and the J gene lost 2 bases, with 13 bases spanning the gap. The CDR3 runs 14 residues. Germline V lookup: CDR1 DFQATT, CDR2 SNEGSKA (reference sequence).

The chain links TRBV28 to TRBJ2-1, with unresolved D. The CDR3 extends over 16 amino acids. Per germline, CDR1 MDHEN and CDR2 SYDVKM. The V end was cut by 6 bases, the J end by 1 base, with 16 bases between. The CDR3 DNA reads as TGTGCCAGCAGCCCCCCTTCGAGCTTGTCCTACAATGAGCAGTTCTTC. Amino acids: CASSPPSSLSYNEQFF.

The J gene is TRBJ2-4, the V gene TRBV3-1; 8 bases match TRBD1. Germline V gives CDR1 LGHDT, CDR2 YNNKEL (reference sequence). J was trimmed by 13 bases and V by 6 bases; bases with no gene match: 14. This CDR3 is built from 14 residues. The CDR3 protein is CASRREGTGGEQYF. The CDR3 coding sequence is TGTGCCAGCAGGCGCGAAGGGACAGGCGGTGAGCAGTACTTC.

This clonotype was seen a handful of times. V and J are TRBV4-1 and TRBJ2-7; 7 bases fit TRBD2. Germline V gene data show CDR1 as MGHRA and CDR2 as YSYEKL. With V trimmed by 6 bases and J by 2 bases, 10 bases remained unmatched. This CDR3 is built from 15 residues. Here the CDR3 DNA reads TGCGCCAGCAGGCCCCTTGTCGGGACTACCTACGAGCAGTACTTC. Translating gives CASRPLVGTTYEQYF.

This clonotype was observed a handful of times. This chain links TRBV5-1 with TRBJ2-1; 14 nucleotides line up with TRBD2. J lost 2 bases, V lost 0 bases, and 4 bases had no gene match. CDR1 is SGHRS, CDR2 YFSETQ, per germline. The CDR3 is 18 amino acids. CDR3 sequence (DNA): TGCGCCAGCAGCTTGGATGGGACTAGCGGGGGCACCTACAATGAGCAGTTCTTC. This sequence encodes CASSLDGTSGGTYNEQFF. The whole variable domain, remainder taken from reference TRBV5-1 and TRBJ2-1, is KAGVTQTPRYLIKTRGQQVTLSCSPISGHRSVSWYQQTPGQGLQFLFEYFSETQRNKGNFPGRFSGRQFSNSRSEMNVSTLELGDSALYLCASSLDGTSGGTYNEQFFGPGTRLTVL.

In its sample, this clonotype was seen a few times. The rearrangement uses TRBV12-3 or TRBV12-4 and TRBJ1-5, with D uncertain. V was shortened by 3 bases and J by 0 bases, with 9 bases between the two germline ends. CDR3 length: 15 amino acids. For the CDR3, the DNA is TGTGCCAGCAGTTTCGGAGGGTATAGCAATCAGCCCCAGCATTTT. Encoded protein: CASSFGGYSNQPQHF.

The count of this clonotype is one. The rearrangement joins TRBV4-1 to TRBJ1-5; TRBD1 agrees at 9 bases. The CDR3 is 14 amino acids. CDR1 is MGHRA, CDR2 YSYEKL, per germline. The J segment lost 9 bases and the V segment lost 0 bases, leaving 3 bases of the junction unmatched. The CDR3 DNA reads TGCGCCAGCAGCCAAGAAGGGACAGGGCGGCCCCAGCATTTT. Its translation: CASSQEGTGRPQHF.

CDR3 DNA: TGCAGCGTTGAGGGGTTGTCTAATGAAAAACTGTTTTTT. It translates to CSVEGLSNEKLFF. The rearrangement joins TRBV29-1 to TRBJ1-4; D uncertain. The germline gives CDR1 SQVTM, CDR2 ANQGSEA. This CDR3 comprises 13 residues. Trimming pared 3 bases from V and 3 bases from J, leaving 8 bases between.

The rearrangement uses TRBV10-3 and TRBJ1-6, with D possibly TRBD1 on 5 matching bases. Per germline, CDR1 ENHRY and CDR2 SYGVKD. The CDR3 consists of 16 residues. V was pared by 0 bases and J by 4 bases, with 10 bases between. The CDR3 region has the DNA TGTGCCATCAGTGAGTCGAAGGGGACTTATAATTCACCCCTCCACTTT. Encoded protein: CAISESKGTYNSPLHF.

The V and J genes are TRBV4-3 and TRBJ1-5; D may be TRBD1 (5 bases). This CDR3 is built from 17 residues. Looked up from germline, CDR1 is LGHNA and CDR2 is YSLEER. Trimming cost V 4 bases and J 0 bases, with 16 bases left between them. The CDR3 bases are TGCGCCAGCAGCCCCGGGACTTACCGATATAGCAATCAGCCCCAGCATTTT. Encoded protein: CASSPGTYRYSNQPQHF.

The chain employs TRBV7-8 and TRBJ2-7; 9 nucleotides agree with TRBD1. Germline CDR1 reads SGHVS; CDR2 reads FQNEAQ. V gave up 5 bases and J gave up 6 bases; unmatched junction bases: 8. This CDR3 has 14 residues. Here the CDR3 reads CASSEDRGIGEQYF. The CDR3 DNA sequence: TGTGCCAGCAGCGAAGACAGGGGGATCGGCGAGCAGTACTTC.

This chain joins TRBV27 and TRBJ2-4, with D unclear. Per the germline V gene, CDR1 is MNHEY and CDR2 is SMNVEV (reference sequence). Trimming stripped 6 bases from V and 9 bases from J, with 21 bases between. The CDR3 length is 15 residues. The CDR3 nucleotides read TGTGCCAGCAGCGATCCCATCGACCCATCGGGCATTCAGTACTTC. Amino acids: CASSDPIDPSGIQYF.

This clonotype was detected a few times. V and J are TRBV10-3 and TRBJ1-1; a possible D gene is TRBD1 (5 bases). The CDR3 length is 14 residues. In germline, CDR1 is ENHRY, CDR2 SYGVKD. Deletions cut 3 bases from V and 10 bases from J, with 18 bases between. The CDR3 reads CAISEVKGRGRAFF. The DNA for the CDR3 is TGTGCCATCAGTGAAGTTAAGGGGCGTGGTAGAGCTTTCTTT.

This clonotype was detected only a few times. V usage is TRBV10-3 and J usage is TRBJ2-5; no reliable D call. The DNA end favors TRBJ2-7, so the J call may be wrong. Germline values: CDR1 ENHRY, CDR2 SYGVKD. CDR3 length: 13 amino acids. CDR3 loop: CAISEDTGYEQYF. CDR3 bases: TGTGCCATCAGTGAAGACACTGGATACGAGCAGTACTTC.